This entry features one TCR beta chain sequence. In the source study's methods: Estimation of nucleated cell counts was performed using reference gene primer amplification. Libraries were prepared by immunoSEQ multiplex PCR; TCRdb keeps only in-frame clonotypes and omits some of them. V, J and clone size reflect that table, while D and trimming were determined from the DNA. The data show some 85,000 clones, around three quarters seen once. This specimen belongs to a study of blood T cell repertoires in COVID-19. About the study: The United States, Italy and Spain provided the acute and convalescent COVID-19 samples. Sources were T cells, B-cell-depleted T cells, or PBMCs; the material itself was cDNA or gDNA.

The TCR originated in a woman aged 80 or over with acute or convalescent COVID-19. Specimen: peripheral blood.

CDR3 coding DNA: TGCGCCAGCATGGGACAGGGAAATGAAAAACTGTTTTTT. Its protein is CASMGQGNEKLFF. The genes are TRBV10-1 and TRBJ1-4, with TRBD1 matching 9 bases. J was trimmed by 5 bases and V by 7 bases; bases with no gene match: 2. Germline V CDR1 and CDR2: WNHNN, SYGVQD (reference sequence). The CDR3 contains 13 residues.